In this sample, the clone carrying this TCR beta chain turned up a few times. Its antigen is not identified. What was amplified from RNA transcripts were TCR beta CDR3 regions. The TCR CDR3 first-round RT-PCR relied on the HTBI primer set. From the multiplex PCR reads, TCRdb called clonotypes with MiXCR, one entry per CDR3 protein. This sample carries 560,000 or so distinct CDR3 sequences, around 45% of them seen once, and the ten largest clones take 8.2%. CDR1 and CDR2 from the germline V gene are SGDLS and YYNGEE. The V segment lost 4 bases and the J segment 6 bases; nucleotides outside the gene matches: 9. The CDR3 extends over 14 amino acids. The sample belongs to a study of T cells in Graves' hyperthyroidism and ophthalmopathy. General study points: In blood, most of the thyroid clonotypes expanded above 0.001 were also present.

Exclusion of a patient resulted from uncontrolled infection, other autoimmune disease, pregnancy or lactation. Sequenced: peripheral blood or thyroid tissue (not recorded which). The TCR originated in a woman aged 18-30 years with Graves' hyperthyroidism. The chain employs TRBV9 and TRBJ2-7, with 8 positions matching TRBD1. CDR3 in DNA: TGTGCCAGCAGCCAAGAAGGTGGACAGGGCGAGCAGTACTTC. The encoded protein is CASSQEGGQGEQYF.